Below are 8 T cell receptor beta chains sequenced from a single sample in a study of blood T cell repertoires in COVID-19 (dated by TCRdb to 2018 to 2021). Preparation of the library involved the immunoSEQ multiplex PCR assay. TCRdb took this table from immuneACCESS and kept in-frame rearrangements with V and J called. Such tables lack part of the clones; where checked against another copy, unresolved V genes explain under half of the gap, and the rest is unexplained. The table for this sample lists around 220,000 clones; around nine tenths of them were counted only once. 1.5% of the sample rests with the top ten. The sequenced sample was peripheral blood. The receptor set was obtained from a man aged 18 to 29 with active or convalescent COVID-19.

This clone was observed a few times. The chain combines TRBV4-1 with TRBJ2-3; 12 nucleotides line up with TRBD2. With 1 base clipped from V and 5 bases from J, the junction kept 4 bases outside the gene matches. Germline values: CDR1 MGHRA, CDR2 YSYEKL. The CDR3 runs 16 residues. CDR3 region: CASSQGPGLAGDTQYF. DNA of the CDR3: TGCGCCAGCAGCCAAGGTCCGGGACTAGCGGGAGATACGCAGTATTTT.

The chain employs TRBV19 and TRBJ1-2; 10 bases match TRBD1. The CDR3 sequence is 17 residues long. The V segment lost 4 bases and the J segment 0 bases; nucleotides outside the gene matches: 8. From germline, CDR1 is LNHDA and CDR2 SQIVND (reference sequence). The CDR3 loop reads CASSTGQGLFSNYGYTF. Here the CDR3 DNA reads TGTGCCAGTAGTACGGGACAGGGGCTTTTTTCTAACTATGGCTACACCTTC.

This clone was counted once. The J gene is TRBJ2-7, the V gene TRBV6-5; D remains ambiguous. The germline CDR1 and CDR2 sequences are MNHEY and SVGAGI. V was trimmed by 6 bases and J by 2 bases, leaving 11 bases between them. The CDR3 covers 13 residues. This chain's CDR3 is CASSPAAAYEQYF. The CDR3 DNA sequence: TGTGCCAGCAGCCCGGCCGCGGCCTACGAGCAGTACTTC.

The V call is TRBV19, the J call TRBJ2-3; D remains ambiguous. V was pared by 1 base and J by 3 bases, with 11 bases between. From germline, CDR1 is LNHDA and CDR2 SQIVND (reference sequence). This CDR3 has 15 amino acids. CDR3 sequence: CASSIGAPSTDTQYF. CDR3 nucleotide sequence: TGTGCCAGTAGTATAGGTGCGCCCTCTACAGATACGCAGTATTTT.

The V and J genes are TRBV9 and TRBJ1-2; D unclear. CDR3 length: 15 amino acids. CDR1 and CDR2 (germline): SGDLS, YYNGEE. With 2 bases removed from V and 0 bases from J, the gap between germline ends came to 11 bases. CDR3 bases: TGTGCCAGCAGCGTGTGGCCAACAGCTAACTATGGCTACACCTTC. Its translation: CASSVWPTANYGYTF.

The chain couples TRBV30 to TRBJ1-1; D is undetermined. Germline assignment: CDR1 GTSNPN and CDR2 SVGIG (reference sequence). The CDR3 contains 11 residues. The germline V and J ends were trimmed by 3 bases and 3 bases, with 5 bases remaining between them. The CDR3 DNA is TGTGCCTGGAGCATAGACACTGAAGCTTTCTTT. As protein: CAWSIDTEAFF.

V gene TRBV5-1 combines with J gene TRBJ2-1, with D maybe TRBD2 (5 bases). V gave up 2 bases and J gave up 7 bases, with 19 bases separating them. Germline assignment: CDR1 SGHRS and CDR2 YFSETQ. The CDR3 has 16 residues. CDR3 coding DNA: TGCGCCAGCAGCTTAGCAGGCCGGGGTGGTAGGAATGAGCAGTTCTTC. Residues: CASSLAGRGGRNEQFF. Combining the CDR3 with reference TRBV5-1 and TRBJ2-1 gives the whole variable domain KAGVTQTPRYLIKTRGQQVTLSCSPISGHRSVSWYQQTPGQGLQFLFEYFSETQRNKGNFPGRFSGRQFSNSRSEMNVSTLELGDSALYLCASSLAGRGGRNEQFFGPGTRLTVL.

The CDR3: CASSLAGVDTGELFF. In DNA, the CDR3 is TGCGCCAGCAGCCTAGCGGGAGTTGACACCGGGGAGCTGTTTTTT. The chain combines TRBV5-1 with TRBJ2-2; 10 bases agree with TRBD2. Trimming at V came to 4 bases and at J to 3 bases, leaving 3 bases not matched to a gene. The CDR3 consists of 15 residues. The germline gives CDR1 SGHRS, CDR2 YFSETQ.